This TCR beta chain stems from a study of PD-L1 blockade in urothelial cancer. Study-level background: Male sex and bladder-origin urothelial cancer characterized about 90% of the roughly 30 patients. The study's findings and limits: Better survival was predicted by below-median pretreatment blood TCR clonality.

This clone came up many times. Its antigen is unknown. The method was immunoSEQ multiplex PCR; TCRdb's version includes in-frame clones alone and lacks a portion of them. The repertoire holds tens of thousands of clones, approximately 87% seen once, with 5.8% in the top ten. Each patient presented with locally advanced or metastatic urothelial carcinoma. V was shortened by 6 bases and J by 7 bases, with 22 bases between the two germline ends. The germline CDR1 and CDR2 sequences are LNHDA and SQIVND (reference sequence). The CDR3 extends over 15 amino acids. The TCR was taken from a man aged 40-49 years with urothelial cancer. The material sequenced was PBMCs, taken around atezolizumab (anti-PD-L1) treatment. The V gene is TRBV19, the J gene TRBJ2-7; tentatively, D is TRBD2 (5 bases). The DNA of the CDR3 is TGTGCCAGTAGCTCGGAGCCACCGGGAATATCGGAGCAGTACTTC. Protein: CASSSEPPGISEQYF.